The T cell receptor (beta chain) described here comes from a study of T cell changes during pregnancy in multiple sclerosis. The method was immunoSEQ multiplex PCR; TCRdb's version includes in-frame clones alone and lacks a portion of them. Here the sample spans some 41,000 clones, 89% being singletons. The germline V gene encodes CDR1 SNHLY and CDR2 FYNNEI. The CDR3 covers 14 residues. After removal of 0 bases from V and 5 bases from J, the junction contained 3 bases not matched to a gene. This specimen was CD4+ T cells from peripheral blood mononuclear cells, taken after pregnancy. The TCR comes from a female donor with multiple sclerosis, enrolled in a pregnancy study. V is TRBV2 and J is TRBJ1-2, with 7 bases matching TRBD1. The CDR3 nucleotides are TGTGCCAGCAGTGAAGCGGAGGGGGCGTATGGCTACACCTTC. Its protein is CASSEAEGAYGYTF.